This T cell receptor beta chain is drawn from a study of neurological immune-mediated disorders. This clonotype was seen many times. No antigen is known for it. The CDR3 covers 15 residues. The germline V gene has CDR1 KGHSH and CDR2 LQKENI. With 5 bases clipped from V and 0 bases from J, the junction kept 4 bases outside the gene matches. One entry per CDR3 protein, called by TCRdb with MiXCR from the 5' RACE reads. Here the sample spans some 50,000 distinct CDR3 sequences, under 15% being singletons. Whole-study results and caveats: HTLV-1-associated myelopathy displayed the greatest TCR clonal expansion, and multiple sclerosis exhibited the smallest, lower than that of healthy controls.

Stated time point: longitudinal time-point 2. It was from 2 million PBMCs stored at -80 C that the unsorted libraries were obtained. The chain couples TRBV18 to TRBJ2-7; 10 nucleotides line up with TRBD1. The TCR sequence derives from a male donor with HTLV-1-associated myelopathy (HAM/TSP). The sample was PBMCs. The CDR3 loop reads CASSRQGASSYEQYF. CDR3 sequence (DNA): TGTGCCAGCTCAAGACAGGGGGCGAGCTCCTACGAGCAGTACTTC.